This entry features one TCR beta chain sequence. Antigen: not known. This specimen comes from a study of post-analysis software for immune sequencing data. Overall study: The disease courses spanned relapsing-remitting, secondary progressive and progressive-relapsing forms of multiple sclerosis.

Study-level findings and limits: Comparison of patients with controls showed a handful of TRBV segments more frequent in patients, TRBV5-6, TRBV5-1 and TRBV20-1 among them. For normalized Chao1 diversity, multiple sclerosis patients scored significantly lower than controls did.

Unmatched junction bases numbered 7, after V lost 1 base and J lost 1 base. The CDR3 spans 15 residues. Germline CDR1 SQVTM, CDR2 ANQGSEA. Prepared libraries of TCR beta cDNA carried unique molecular identifiers. Roughly 500,000 cDNA molecules were obtained from roughly 0.93 to 9.6 million T cells. TCRdb reprocessed the PCR reads via MiXCR and lists one record per CDR3 protein. In the table there are 700,000 to 900,000 distinct CDR3 sequences, roughly 46% of which are singletons. This clonotype was obtained from a girl under 18 with multiple sclerosis. V and J are TRBV29-1 and TRBJ2-7; the match to TRBD2 covers 7 bases. Sample: blood. The CDR3 reads CSVEGLAGLSYEQYF. CDR3 coding DNA: TGCAGCGTTGAAGGCTTAGCGGGCCTTTCCTACGAGCAGTACTTC.